The 2 T cell receptor beta chains reported below all come from one sample, sequenced in a study of cytomegalovirus exposure and HLA in healthy donors. PCR amplification relied on 60 Vbeta primers (plus 13 Jbeta primers). Here immunoSEQ multiplex PCR was the method, and the copy in TCRdb shows in-frame clones only, minus some. The repertoire holds about 200,000 clones, about 80% seen once, with 1.5% to 2% in the top ten. Sequencing input: PBMCs. The receptors shown here come from a man aged 18 to 30 in good health and CMV-seronegative.

The chain joins TRBV27 to TRBJ2-2, with TRBD2 as a possible D gene (6 bases). The germline gives CDR1 MNHEY, CDR2 SMNVEV (reference sequence). There are 14 residues in the CDR3. Deletions cut 6 bases from V and 3 bases from J, with 11 bases between. The CDR3 nucleotides read TGTGCCAGCAGCGGGACTTGGGACACCGGGGAGCTGTTTTTT. Protein: CASSGTWDTGELFF.

The CDR3 nucleotides are TGTGCCAGCAGTGGTGCGCAAGAGACCCAGTACTTC. This codes for CASSGAQETQYF. The rearrangement links TRBV25-1 to TRBJ2-5, with unresolved D. There are 12 residues in the CDR3. CDR1 MGHDK and CDR2 SYGVNS come from the germline V gene. Trimming took 4 bases from V and 2 from J, leaving 5 bases between them.